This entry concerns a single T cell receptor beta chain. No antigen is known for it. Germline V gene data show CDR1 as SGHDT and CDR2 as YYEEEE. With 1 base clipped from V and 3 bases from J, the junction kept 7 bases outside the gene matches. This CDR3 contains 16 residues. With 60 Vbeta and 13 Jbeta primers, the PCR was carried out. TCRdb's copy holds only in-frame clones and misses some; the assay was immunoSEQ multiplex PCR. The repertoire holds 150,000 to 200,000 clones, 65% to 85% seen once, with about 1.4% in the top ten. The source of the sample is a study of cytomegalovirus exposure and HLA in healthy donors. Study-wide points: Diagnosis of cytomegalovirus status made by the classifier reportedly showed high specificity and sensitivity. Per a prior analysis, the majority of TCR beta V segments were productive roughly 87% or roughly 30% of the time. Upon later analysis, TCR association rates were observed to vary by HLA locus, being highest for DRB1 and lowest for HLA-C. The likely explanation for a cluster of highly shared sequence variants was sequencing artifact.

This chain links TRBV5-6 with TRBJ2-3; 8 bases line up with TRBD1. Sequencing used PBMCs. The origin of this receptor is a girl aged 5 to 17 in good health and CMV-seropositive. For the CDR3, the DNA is TGTGCCAGCAGCTTGAGGCAGACAGGGGCGACAGATACGCAGTATTTT. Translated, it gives CASSLRQTGATDTQYF.